This entry features one T cell receptor beta chain sequence. The target antigen is unknown. This sample is part of a study of monozygotic twins with inflammatory bowel disease. General observations from the study: Repertoire similarity matched across concordant and discordant twins, perhaps owing to limited power.

UMIs incorporating a 6-nucleotide sample barcode were appended by means of template switching. Each CDR3 protein gets one entry in TCRdb, which reprocessed the 5' RACE reads and gives no DNA. This sample's table reports approximately 120,000 distinct CDR3 sequences. The CDR3 is 15 amino acids. CDR1 and CDR2 from the germline V gene are LNHNV and YYDKDF (reference sequence). It was from whole blood, with no T cell sorting, that total RNA was isolated. This receptor was taken from a human donor with ulcerative colitis or Crohn's disease, or a healthy co-twin of an affected twin (not recorded which). The source material was blood. This rearrangement joins TRBV15 to TRBJ1-6. This CDR3 reads CATSRDITYNSPLHF.